These 31 T cell receptor beta chains were all obtained from the same sample, sequenced in a study of graft-versus-host responses after intestinal transplantation. Grafts had their tissue processed, releasing intraepithelial and lamina propria lymphocytes. Sequencing used immunoSEQ multiplex PCR; TCRdb keeps in-frame clones, though not all of them. Of roughly 4,000 clones in the sample, approximately 85% are singletons; the top ten hold 4% to 5.5%. The sequences come from ileum tissue, collected 662 days after intestinal transplant. These receptors were taken from a human patient who received an intestinal transplant, so some T cells may come from the graft donor.

The V call is TRBV4-2, the J call TRBJ1-4; D remains ambiguous. Per germline, CDR1 LGHNA and CDR2 YNFKEQ. This CDR3 spans 15 amino acids. V shed 0 bases and J shed 8 bases, with 13 bases lying between them. The CDR3 region has the DNA TGTGCCAGCAGCCAAGATAGTACGTCTTGGGAAAAACTGTTTTTT. Encoded protein: CASSQDSTSWEKLFF.

This chain uses TRBV6-5 with TRBJ1-5; no firm D call. The V gene lost 0 bases and the J gene lost 0 bases, with 3 bases spanning the gap. The germline V gene encodes CDR1 MNHEY and CDR2 SVGAGI. This CDR3 has 14 amino acids. DNA for the CDR3: TGTGCCAGCAGTTACTCGTATAGCAATCAGCCCCAGCATTTT. Protein sequence: CASSYSYSNQPQHF.

Note on this clone: The germline gene is not matched at one end of the junction; a read error may be the cause. The V and J genes are TRBV5-1 and TRBJ1-1; D uncertain. The CDR3 contains 15 residues. Germline assignment: CDR1 SGHRS and CDR2 YFSETQ. The CDR3: CASSLKFWRATEAFF. Written as DNA, the CDR3 is TGTGCCAGCAGCTTAAAATTCTGGAGGGCCACTGAAGCTTTCTTT.

This rearrangement joins TRBV19 to TRBJ1-1, with D maybe TRBD1 (5 bases). CDR1 is LNHDA and CDR2 is SQIVND in the germline V gene (reference sequence). V gave up 6 bases and J gave up 11 bases, with 19 bases separating them. This CDR3 region has 13 residues. The CDR3 bases are TGTGCCAGTAGGCCCGACAGTACCAGAGGGGCTTTCTTT. It encodes CASRPDSTRGAFF.

The J gene is TRBJ1-5, the V gene TRBV7-9; D possibly corresponds to TRBD1 (5 bases). V was trimmed by 5 bases and J by 8 bases, leaving 13 bases between them. Germline CDR1 SEHNR, CDR2 FQNEAQ (reference sequence). The CDR3 contains 13 residues. The CDR3 coding sequence is TGTGCCAGCAGCCCCACCCAAGGGGAGCCCCAGCATTTT. Translating gives CASSPTQGEPQHF. The full variable domain, rest sourced from reference TRBV7-9 and TRBJ1-5, is DTGVSQNPRHKITKRGQNVTFRCDPISEHNRLYWYRQTLGQGPEFLTYFQNEAQLEKSRLLSDRFSAERPKGSFSTLEIQRTEQGDSAMYLCASSPTQGEPQHFGDGTRLSIL.

The J gene is TRBJ2-2, the V gene TRBV5-1; D not resolved. The CDR3 contains 14 residues. Germline lookup yields CDR1 SGHRS and CDR2 YFSETQ. V dropped 5 bases and J dropped 1 base, with 9 bases sitting between them. The CDR3 loop is CASRGILNTGELFF. DNA for the CDR3: TGCGCCAGCAGGGGGATCTTGAACACCGGGGAGCTGTTTTTT.

The chain uses TRBV2 and TRBJ2-7; D not resolved. Trimming removed 6 bases at V and 3 bases at J, with 9 bases between. Germline CDR1 and CDR2: SNHLY and FYNNEI. This CDR3 spans 12 amino acids. This CDR3 reads CASSTNLYEQYF. CDR3 nucleotides: TGTGCCAGCAGCACAAACCTCTACGAGCAGTACTTC. Variable domain in full (rest from reference TRBV2 and TRBJ2-7): EPEVTQTPSHQVTQMGQEVILRCVPISNHLYFYWYRQILGQKVEFLVSFYNNEISEKSEIFDDQFSVERPDGSNFTLKIRSTKLEDSAMYFCASSTNLYEQYFGPGTRLTVT.

The rearrangement uses TRBV6-1 and TRBJ2-2; 7 bases agree with TRBD2. The ends lost 6 bases at V and 2 bases at J; junction bases unmatched: 6. This CDR3 is built from 15 residues. Germline-derived CDR1 and CDR2 are MNHNS and SASEGT. CDR3 loop: CASRRGTINTGELFF. The CDR3 region has the DNA TGTGCCAGCAGACGAGGGACTATAAACACCGGGGAGCTGTTTTTT.

V gene TRBV27 combines with J gene TRBJ2-2, with D tentatively TRBD1 or TRBD2 (6 bases each). This CDR3 is built from 15 residues. Germline assignment: CDR1 MNHEY and CDR2 SMNVEV (reference sequence). Trimming took off 4 bases at V and 8 bases at J, with 17 bases between the two ends. The CDR3 spells CASSYIWGAGGELFF. The CDR3 bases are TGTGCCAGCAGTTATATTTGGGGGGCAGGGGGGGAGCTGTTTTTT.

The genes are TRBV27 and TRBJ2-7; D gene unclear. The CDR3 spans 13 residues. V shed 7 bases and J shed 4 bases, with 14 bases lying between them. From germline, CDR1 is MNHEY and CDR2 SMNVEV (reference sequence). CDR3 sequence reads: CASTLTPGYEQYF. CDR3 bases: TGTGCCAGCACCTTAACGCCAGGATACGAGCAGTACTTC.

In this sample, this clone turned up a few times. This chain links TRBV5-4 with TRBJ2-1, with 15 bases lining up with TRBD2. Germline V gives CDR1 SGHNT, CDR2 YYREEE (reference sequence). The CDR3 length is 18 residues. With 4 bases clipped from V and 6 bases from J, the junction kept 11 bases outside the gene matches. The chain's CDR3 is CASSPGGLAGGASNEQFF. The DNA for the CDR3 is TGTGCCAGCAGCCCGGGGGGACTAGCGGGGGGCGCCTCCAATGAGCAGTTCTTC.

This rearrangement joins TRBV14 to TRBJ1-1, with D hard to call. Germline CDR1 reads SGHDN; CDR2 reads FVKESK. Trimming stripped 1 base from V and 5 bases from J, with 14 bases between. CDR3 length: 15 residues. Here the CDR3 DNA reads TGTGCCAGCAGCCAAGCGTCTTTTTCGCCTACTGAAGCTTTCTTT. Translating gives CASSQASFSPTEAFF.

The chain uses TRBV9 and TRBJ2-3, with TRBD2 identical over 9 bases. Germline V gene lookup returns CDR1 SGDLS and CDR2 YYNGEE. The CDR3 is made up of 15 amino acids. Losses at the gene ends were 3 bases for V and 0 bases for J; bases not matched to a gene: 2. This CDR3 is CASSALAGSTDTQYF. The CDR3 nucleotides are TGTGCCAGCAGCGCCCTAGCGGGAAGCACAGATACGCAGTATTTT. The full variable domain, completed using reference TRBV9 and TRBJ2-3, is DSGVTQTPKHLITATGQRVTLRCSPRSGDLSVYWYQQSLDQGLQFLIQYYNGEERAKGNILERFSAQQFPDLHSELNLSSLELGDSALYFCASSALAGSTDTQYFGPGTRLTVL.

The table lists this clone with a few counts. This rearrangement joins TRBV10-3 to TRBJ1-3, with unresolved D. This CDR3 comprises 13 residues. With 0 bases removed from V and 3 bases from J, the gap between germline ends came to 3 bases. Germline V gives CDR1 ENHRY, CDR2 SYGVKD. In DNA form, the CDR3 reads TGTGCCATCAGTGAGTCGGGTGGAAACACCATATATTTT. This codes for CAISESGGNTIYF.

This clone occurred a few times. The sample has other DNA sequences that encode this CDR3 too. The J gene is TRBJ2-5, the V gene TRBV5-6; 9 bases agree with TRBD2. V shed 7 bases and J 4 bases; nucleotides not matched to a gene: 11. This CDR3 comprises 15 residues. Germline V lookup: CDR1 SGHDT, CDR2 YYEEEE. The CDR3 here is CASRGRGGPLETQYF. Here the CDR3 DNA reads TGTGCCAGCCGGGGGCGGGGGGGACCCCTAGAGACCCAGTACTTC.

The chain recombines TRBV7-2 with TRBJ2-1; D remains unclear. Between the trimmed V and J ends, which lost 1 base and 8 bases, there was a span of 6 bases. Germline loops: CDR1 SGHTA, CDR2 FQGNSA. This CDR3 contains 12 residues. For the CDR3, the DNA is TGTGCCAGCAGCTTAGGAGGATATGAGCAGTTCTTC. Its protein is CASSLGGYEQFF.

V usage is TRBV9 and J usage is TRBJ2-5; 8 nucleotides match TRBD2. The CDR3 loop spans 16 amino acids. CDR1 SGDLS and CDR2 YYNGEE come from the germline V gene. V was pared by 4 bases and J by 4 bases, with 12 bases of the junction left unmatched. The DNA of the CDR3 is TGTGCCAGCAGCCCCTACGCTGGGACTAGTAGAGAGACCCAGTACTTC. Its protein is CASSPYAGTSRETQYF. The full variable domain, its missing parts supplied by reference TRBV9 and TRBJ2-5, is DSGVTQTPKHLITATGQRVTLRCSPRSGDLSVYWYQQSLDQGLQFLIQYYNGEERAKGNILERFSAQQFPDLHSELNLSSLELGDSALYFCASSPYAGTSRETQYFGPGTRLLVL.

The J gene is TRBJ2-1, the V gene TRBV9; D tentatively reads TRBD1 or TRBD2 (5 bases each). Germline lookup yields CDR1 SGDLS and CDR2 YYNGEE. V shed 4 bases and J shed 2 bases, with 10 bases lying between them. CDR3 length equals 14 residues. The CDR3 spells CASSPWGTYNEQFF. The CDR3 coding sequence is TGTGCCAGCAGCCCCTGGGGGACCTACAATGAGCAGTTCTTC.

V is TRBV1 and J is TRBJ1-6. TRBV1 is assigned pseudogene status. CDR3 length: 17 residues. CDR3 in amino acids: CTSSQELTGGQLSPLHF. The CDR3 nucleotides are TGCACCAGCAGCCAAGAGTTGACGGGGGGGCAATTGTCACCCCTCCACTTT.

The genes are TRBV9 and TRBJ2-7, with D hard to call. This CDR3 has 14 amino acids. The germline V gene has CDR1 SGDLS and CDR2 YYNGEE. The V end was cut by 2 bases, the J end by 1 base, with 10 bases between. In DNA form, the CDR3 reads TGTGCCAGCAGCGTGGGCTATGAGTCCTACGAGCAGTACTTC. It codes for CASSVGYESYEQYF.

The V and J genes are TRBV7-3 and TRBJ2-5, with 10 bases lining up with TRBD2. This CDR3 contains 17 residues. Trimming took 4 bases from V and 3 from J; bases not matched to a gene: 11. Germline CDR1 reads SGHTA; CDR2 reads FQGTGA. The CDR3 here is CASSWVSASGGKETQYF. The CDR3, as DNA: TGTGCCAGCAGCTGGGTGAGCGCTAGCGGGGGCAAAGAGACCCAGTACTTC.

V usage is TRBV27 and J usage is TRBJ2-3; 8 bases are shared with TRBD2. The trim removed 5 bases at V and 6 bases at J, leaving 7 bases unmatched. This CDR3 is 14 amino acids long. CDR1 is MNHEY, CDR2 SMNVEV, per germline (reference sequence). CDR3 sequence (DNA): TGTGCCAGCAGTACTCCCGGGACTAGTGATACGCAGTATTTT. This translates into CASSTPGTSDTQYF.

The chain combines TRBV10-3 with TRBJ2-3, with D hard to call. V lost 11 bases to trimming and J lost 2 bases, with 8 bases between them. The CDR3 is made up of 11 amino acids. Germline loops: CDR1 ENHRY, CDR2 SYGVKD. CDR3 DNA: TGTGCCGTCGCGACCACAGATACGCAGTATTTT. Encoded protein: CAVATTDTQYF.

The chain carries TRBV6-6 and TRBJ2-1; D is possibly TRBD1 or TRBD2 (5 bases each). The germline V gene encodes CDR1 MNHNY and CDR2 SVGAGI (reference sequence). V dropped 5 bases and J dropped 10 bases, with 21 bases sitting between them. CDR3 length: 15 amino acids. CDR3 sequence (DNA): TGTGCCAGCAGTCTTCGAGGGGTCCAACTCGGAGAGCAGTTCTTC. As protein: CASSLRGVQLGEQFF.

The V and J genes are TRBV11-1 and TRBJ2-5; D is unresolved. V was shortened by 3 bases and J by 1 base, with 6 bases between the two germline ends. The germline V gene encodes CDR1 SGHAT and CDR2 FQDESV (reference sequence). The CDR3 is 13 residues long. This chain's CDR3 is CASSLYSQETQYF. For the CDR3, the DNA is TGTGCCAGCAGCTTGTACAGCCAAGAGACCCAGTACTTC.

The V gene is TRBV28, the J gene TRBJ1-2, with D possibly matching TRBD1 (5 bases). The length of the CDR3 is 13 residues. CDR1 is MDHEN and CDR2 is SYDVKM in the germline V gene. Deletions cut 6 bases from V and 8 bases from J, with 16 bases between. The CDR3 is CASRAGRRGGYTF. The CDR3 DNA is TGTGCCAGCAGGGCAGGACGTAGGGGCGGCTACACCTTC.

The V call is TRBV7-8, the J call TRBJ2-7, with 8 positions matching TRBD1. V gave up 4 bases and J gave up 3 bases; unmatched junction bases: 5. Germline V CDR1 and CDR2: SGHVS, FQNEAQ. The CDR3 covers 14 residues. The CDR3 sequence: CASSSDRAYYEQYF. As DNA, the CDR3 is TGTGCCAGCAGCTCGGACAGGGCGTACTACGAGCAGTACTTC.

The chain is built from TRBV30 and TRBJ2-3; 11 nucleotides agree with TRBD2. The J segment lost 6 bases and the V segment lost 3 bases, leaving 8 bases of the junction unmatched. The CDR3 totals 15 residues. The germline gives CDR1 GTSNPN, CDR2 SVGIG (reference sequence). The CDR3 loop reads CAWSFSGGAWDTQYF. The CDR3 bases are TGTGCCTGGAGCTTTAGCGGGGGGGCATGGGATACGCAGTATTTT.

This sequence joins TRBV29-1 and TRBJ1-1; 7 nucleotides align to TRBD1. The CDR3 covers 17 residues. V lost 1 base, J lost 8 bases, and 19 bases stayed unmatched. CDR1 SQVTM and CDR2 ANQGSEA come from the germline V gene. The CDR3 reads CSVEVQLLTGWSDEAFF. The CDR3 DNA reads TGCAGCGTTGAAGTTCAACTCTTGACAGGGTGGTCAGACGAAGCTTTCTTT.

V gene TRBV6-1 combines with J gene TRBJ2-3; D gene ambiguous. The germline CDR1 and CDR2 sequences are MNHNS and SASEGT. The CDR3 covers 13 residues. Trimming cost V 8 bases and J 0 bases, with 9 bases left between them. CDR3 coding DNA: TGTGCCAGCTTAGGCGAGAGCACAGATACGCAGTATTTT. This encodes CASLGESTDTQYF.

This chain uses TRBV10-3 with TRBJ2-7, with TRBD1 matching 11 bases. With 6 bases clipped from V and 3 bases from J, the junction kept 4 bases outside the gene matches. There are 14 residues in the CDR3. The germline CDR1 and CDR2 sequences are ENHRY and SYGVKD. CDR3 coding DNA: TGTGCCATCAGCGGGACAGGGGGGTTCTACGAGCAGTACTTC. Translated, it gives CAISGTGGFYEQYF.